The T cell receptor (beta chain) under discussion was sequenced for a study of OX40 agonist ivuxolimab in advanced cancers. Study details: Aged about 20 to 80 with a mean of approximately 60 years, they were approximately 80% male. Prior anti-PD-1, anti-PD-L1 or anti-CTLA-4 therapy did not bar entry, and more than 35% had some.

This clone is deemed medium-sized (0.01 to 0.1%). Sequencing was performed with immunoSEQ multiplex PCR; in TCRdb, only in-frame clones are kept and a portion is missing. The data contain about 46,000 clones, around nine tenths of them singletons. At cycle 4 day 1, cycle 7 day 1, and baseline, blood was sampled. Germline CDR1 is SGDLS and CDR2 is YYNGEE. This CDR3 contains 15 residues. The ends were cut back, 4 bases at V and 1 base at J, with 14 bases in the middle. Sequencing was performed on CD4+ or CD8+ T cells sorted from blood, taken in a trial of the OX40 agonist ivuxolimab. The clonotype originates from an adult with an advanced solid tumor such as melanoma, head and neck, liver or kidney cancer. This chain connects TRBV9 to TRBJ1-1; D gene unclear. The CDR3 DNA reads as TGTGCCAGCAGCCGCGGGCTAAAACGGAACACTGAAGCTTTCTTT. This encodes CASSRGLKRNTEAFF.